The following is a T cell receptor (beta chain) sequence with its context. As for time point: sample taken at primary tumor resection. Without sorting, whole RNA was sequenced from tumor, nontumor lung or frozen PBMC. The approximately 78 donors had untreated early-stage non-small cell lung cancer. The data are from a study of spatial heterogeneity in lung cancer. The CDR3 is 15 residues long. V gave up 7 bases and J gave up 1 base, with 15 bases separating them. The germline gives CDR1 SNHLY, CDR2 FYNNEI. Individually, TCR cDNA molecules were each labelled with a unique molecular identifier. Each CDR3 protein is one row after TCRdb ran MiXCR on the 5' RACE reads. Of roughly 82,000 distinct CDR3 sequences listed, approximately 12% are singletons.

The clonotype comes from a male donor with early-stage non-small cell lung cancer. The chain has TRBV2 and TRBJ2-3; D may be TRBD2 (6 bases). The specimen was PBMCs, collected at surgery. CDR3: CASTAWDLGTDTQYF. The CDR3 nucleotides are TGTGCCAGCACAGCTTGGGACTTGGGCACAGATACGCAGTATTTT.